The 9 T cell receptor beta chains given below trace back to one sample, sequenced in a study of identical twins. TCRdb reanalysed the 5' RACE reads using MiXCR and keeps one entry per CDR3 protein. The table records roughly 280,000 distinct CDR3 sequences, roughly 9.8% of them present only once. These records were also assigned to another study, of yellow fever vaccine responses in identical twins.

The sequenced material came from CD8+ T cells sorted from blood. The source of these receptors is a woman aged 18-29 years in good health.

The chain links TRBV6-1 to TRBJ2-1; D is possibly TRBD1 (5 bases). Germline CDR1 MNHNS, CDR2 SASEGT. This CDR3 is 14 amino acids long. The ends were cut back, 7 bases at V and 6 bases at J, with 16 bases in the middle. This chain's CDR3 is CASKIASGFNEQFF. For the CDR3, the DNA is TGTGCCAGCAAAATAGCCTCAGGGTTCAATGAGCAGTTCTTC.

This clonotype appeared a few times. The chain recombines TRBV7-3 with TRBJ2-1; 8 bases align to TRBD2. V trimming: 1 base; J trimming: 8 bases; junction bases outside the gene matches: 4. Per the germline V gene, CDR1 is SGHTA and CDR2 is FQGTGA. This CDR3 region has 14 residues. The CDR3 DNA reads as TGTGCCAGCAGCTTAATCGGGGGGGAGGATGAGCAGTTCTTC. It is translated as CASSLIGGEDEQFF.

This clonotype showed up many times. This chain connects TRBV9 to TRBJ1-2; 9 positions match TRBD1. The CDR3 totals 17 residues. V lost 3 bases, J lost 1 base, and 10 bases stayed unmatched. The V gene's germline CDR1 is SGDLS and CDR2 YYNGEE. In DNA form, the CDR3 reads TGTGCCAGCAGCGGATATCCGACAGGGGGAGTTAACTATGGCTACACCTTC. Its translation: CASSGYPTGGVNYGYTF.

This clonotype came up a few times. V gene TRBV20-1 combines with J gene TRBJ2-2; the D gene could be TRBD1 or TRBD2 (5 bases each). Germline loops: CDR1 DFQATT, CDR2 SNEGSKA (reference sequence). V lost 2 bases, J lost 3 bases, and 25 bases lay in between. The CDR3 sequence is 19 residues long. DNA for the CDR3: TGCAGTGCTAGAAACCCCGGAGGCAGGGAGTGGGGTTACACCGGGGAGCTGTTTTTT. Translating it yields CSARNPGGREWGYTGELFF.

This clonotype was counted at least ten times. This chain links TRBV7-8 with TRBJ1-3, with 7 bases matching TRBD1. Trimming removed 2 bases from V and 4 bases from J; junction bases left unmatched: 2. The germline CDR1 and CDR2 sequences are SGHVS and FQNEAQ. The CDR3 has 14 residues. CDR3 nucleotide sequence: TGTGCCAGCAGCTTAACGACAGGGGGAAACACCATATATTTT. Translated, it gives CASSLTTGGNTIYF.

This clonotype was detected many times. The chain employs TRBV2 and TRBJ2-1; no clear D. Germline CDR1 and CDR2: SNHLY and FYNNEI. CDR3 size: 17 residues. V lost 0 bases and J lost 4, with 16 bases in between. CDR3 coding DNA: TGTGCCAGCAGTGAAGCGATCCTGGCCAGATCATACAATGAGCAGTTCTTC. Translating it yields CASSEAILARSYNEQFF. Together with reference TRBV2 and TRBJ2-1, the CDR3 gives the full variable domain: EPEVTQTPSHQVTQMGQEVILRCVPISNHLYFYWYRQILGQKVEFLVSFYNNEISEKSEIFDDQFSVERPDGSNFTLKIRSTKLEDSAMYFCASSEAILARSYNEQFFGPGTRLTVL.

Many counts were recorded for this clonotype. The rearrangement joins TRBV29-1 to TRBJ2-7, with D perhaps TRBD2 (6 bases). The CDR3 runs 14 residues. The germline V and J ends were trimmed by 1 base and 4 bases, with 14 bases remaining between them. Germline V gene lookup returns CDR1 SQVTM and CDR2 ANQGSEA. This chain's CDR3 is CSVEGETGVYEQYF. The CDR3 nucleotides read TGCAGCGTTGAAGGCGAAACGGGGGTATACGAGCAGTACTTC.

This clonotype has a count of ten or more. The J gene is TRBJ2-7, the V gene TRBV29-1; a weak D match, TRBD1 (6 bases). The germline V gene has CDR1 SQVTM and CDR2 ANQGSEA. V was shortened by 4 bases and J by 2 bases, with 9 bases between the two germline ends. This CDR3 spans 12 amino acids. CDR3 in amino acids: CSVVGGTYEQYF. CDR3 DNA: TGCAGCGTTGTAGGGGGTACCTACGAGCAGTACTTC.

This clonotype was picked up many times. The rearrangement links TRBV11-2 to TRBJ2-5; D ambiguous. Trimming pared 1 base from V and 1 base from J, leaving 10 bases between. This CDR3 has 15 residues. Germline V gene lookup returns CDR1 SGHAT and CDR2 FQNNGV. The DNA of the CDR3 is TGTGCCAGCAGCTTAGTTTGGGCCAGCCAAGAGACCCAGTACTTC. Translation: CASSLVWASQETQYF.